This T cell receptor (beta chain) is drawn from a study of identical twins. Points from the study as a whole: Invariant MAIT and iNKT cells may have partly biased zero-insertion analyses. Models underpredicted monozygotic twin sharing of out-of-frame TCR alpha. Whereas memory repertoires showed no such difference, abundant cord blood beta clonotypes carried fewer insertions.

The CDR3 has 16 residues. Unmatched junction bases numbered 8, after V lost 5 bases and J lost 0 bases. The germline V gene has CDR1 SGHVS and CDR2 FQNEAQ. At least ten counts were recorded for this clonotype. Its antigen is unknown. TCRdb re-derived calls from the 5' RACE reads in MiXCR, one entry per CDR3 protein. The sample has fewer than 350,000 distinct CDR3 sequences, roughly 8.6% seen once. The sample was also reused in another study, on yellow fever vaccine responses in identical twins. As that report states: The authors reported partly convergent, partly personalized vaccine responses in identical twins.

The material sequenced was memory (CD45RO+) T cells sorted from blood. This receptor was obtained from a woman aged 18 to 35 in good health. V is TRBV7-8 and J is TRBJ1-2, with 8 bases matching TRBD1. The DNA for the CDR3 is TGTGCCAGCAGCGACCGGGACAGGAGAGCTAACTATGGCTACACCTTC. Its protein product is CASSDRDRRANYGYTF.